The source of this TCR beta chain is a study of cytomegalovirus exposure and HLA in healthy donors. Remarks on this clone: The antigen remains unidentified.

V was clipped by 0 bases and J by 2 bases, with 11 bases between them. CDR1 MNHEY and CDR2 SVGAGI come from the germline V gene. The CDR3 covers 15 residues. Both 60 Vbeta primers and 13 Jbeta primers went into the PCR. Data came from immunoSEQ multiplex PCR; TCRdb stores just in-frame clones and leaves some out. The sample has fewer than 120,000 clones; nearly 80% are singletons. Study-level points and caveats: Previous analysis showed most TCR beta V segments were productive about 87% or about 30% of the time. Later analysis identified about 18,000 TCR beta sequences associated with HLA alleles, using a false discovery rate threshold of 0.05.

Source material: PBMCs. This chain joins TRBV6-5 and TRBJ2-7; TRBD2 might be the D (5 bases). The sequence derives from a woman in her 30s in good health and CMV-seronegative. In nucleotides, the CDR3 is TGTGCCAGCAGTTACTCGAGTCGGGGAACCTACGAGCAGTACTTC. Translating it yields CASSYSSRGTYEQYF.